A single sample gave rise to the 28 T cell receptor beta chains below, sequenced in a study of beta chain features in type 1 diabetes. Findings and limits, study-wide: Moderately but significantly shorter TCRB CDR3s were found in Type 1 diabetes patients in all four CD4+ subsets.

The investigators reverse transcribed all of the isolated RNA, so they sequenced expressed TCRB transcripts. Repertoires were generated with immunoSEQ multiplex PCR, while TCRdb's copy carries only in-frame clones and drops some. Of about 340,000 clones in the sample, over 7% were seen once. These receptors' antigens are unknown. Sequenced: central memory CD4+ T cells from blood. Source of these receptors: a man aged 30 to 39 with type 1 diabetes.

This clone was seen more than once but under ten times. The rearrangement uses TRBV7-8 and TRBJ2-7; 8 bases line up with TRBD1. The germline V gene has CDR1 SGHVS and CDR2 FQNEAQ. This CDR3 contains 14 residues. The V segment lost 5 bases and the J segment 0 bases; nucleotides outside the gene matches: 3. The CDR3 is CASSPDRGSYEQYF. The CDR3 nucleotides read TGTGCCAGCAGCCCTGACAGGGGCTCCTACGAGCAGTACTTC.

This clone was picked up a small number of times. CDR3 coding DNA: TGTGCCAGTAGTATCCAGGGTACAAGCAATCAGCCCCAGCATTTT. This sequence encodes CASSIQGTSNQPQHF. This sequence joins TRBV19 and TRBJ1-5, with D possibly matching TRBD1 (5 bases). CDR3 length: 15 amino acids. With 3 bases removed from V and 1 base from J, the gap between germline ends came to 10 bases. Per the germline V gene, CDR1 is LNHDA and CDR2 is SQIVND (reference sequence).

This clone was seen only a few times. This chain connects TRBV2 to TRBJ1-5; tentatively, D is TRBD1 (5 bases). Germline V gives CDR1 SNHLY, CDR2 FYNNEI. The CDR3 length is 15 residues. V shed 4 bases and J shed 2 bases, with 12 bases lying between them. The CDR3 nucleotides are TGTGCCAGCAGTGCACCAGGGCGAGGCAATCAGCCCCAGCATTTT. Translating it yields CASSAPGRGNQPQHF.

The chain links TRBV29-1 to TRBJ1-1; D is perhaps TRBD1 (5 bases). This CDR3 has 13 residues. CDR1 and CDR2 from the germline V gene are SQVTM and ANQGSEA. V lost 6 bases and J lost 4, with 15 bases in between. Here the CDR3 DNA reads TGCAGCGTCCTCCGGCGGGGCGTCACTGAAGCTTTCTTT. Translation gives CSVLRRGVTEAFF.

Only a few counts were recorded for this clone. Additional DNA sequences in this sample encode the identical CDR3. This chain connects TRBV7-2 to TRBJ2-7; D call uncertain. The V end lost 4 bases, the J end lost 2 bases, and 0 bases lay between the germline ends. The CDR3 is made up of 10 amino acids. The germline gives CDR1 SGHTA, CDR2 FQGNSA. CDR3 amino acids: CASSSYEQYF. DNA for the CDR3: TGTGCCAGCAGCTCCTACGAGCAGTACTTC.

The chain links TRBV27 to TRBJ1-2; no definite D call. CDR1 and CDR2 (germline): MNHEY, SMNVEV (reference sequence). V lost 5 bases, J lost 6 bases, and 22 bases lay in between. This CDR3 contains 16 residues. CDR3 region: CASSPRVELGPDGYTF. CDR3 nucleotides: TGTGCCAGCAGTCCACGTGTAGAGTTGGGCCCAGATGGCTACACCTTC.

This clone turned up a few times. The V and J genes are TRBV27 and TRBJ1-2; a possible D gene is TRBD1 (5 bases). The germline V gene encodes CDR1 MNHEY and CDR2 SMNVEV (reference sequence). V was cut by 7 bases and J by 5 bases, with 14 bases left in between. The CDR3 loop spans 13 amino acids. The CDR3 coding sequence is TGTGCCAGCAAGGGGTTTCGATCGTATGGCTACACCTTC. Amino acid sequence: CASKGFRSYGYTF.

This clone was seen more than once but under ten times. CDR3: CASSYPLSNEQFF. The DNA for the CDR3 is TGTGCCAGCAGTTACCCCCTTTCCAATGAGCAGTTCTTC. The chain carries TRBV6-6 and TRBJ2-1; D is undetermined. Germline V gene data show CDR1 as MNHNY and CDR2 as SVGAGI (reference sequence). The CDR3 contains 13 residues. Trimming took off 2 bases at V and 6 bases at J, with 8 bases between the two ends.

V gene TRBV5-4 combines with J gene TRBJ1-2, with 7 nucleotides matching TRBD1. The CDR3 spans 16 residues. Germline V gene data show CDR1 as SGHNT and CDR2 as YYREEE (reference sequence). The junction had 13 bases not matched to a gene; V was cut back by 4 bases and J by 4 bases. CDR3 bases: TGTGCCAGCAGCCCCTCCGGGACAGCACCGACCTATGGCTACACCTTC. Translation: CASSPSGTAPTYGYTF.

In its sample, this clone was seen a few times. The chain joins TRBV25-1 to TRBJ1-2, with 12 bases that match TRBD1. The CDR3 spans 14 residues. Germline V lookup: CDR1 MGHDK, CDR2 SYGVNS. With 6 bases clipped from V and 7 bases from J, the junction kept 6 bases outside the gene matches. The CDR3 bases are TGTGCCAGCAGGAGGGGACAGGGGGCCTCTGGCTACACCTTC. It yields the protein CASRRGQGASGYTF.

The CDR3 DNA is TGTGCCATCAGCGCCGACAGGGTGGTGAAAGCCCAGTACTTC. Translated, it gives CAISADRVVKAQYF. This chain joins TRBV10-3 and TRBJ2-5; TRBD1 agrees at 7 bases. The CDR3 contains 14 residues. J gave up 9 bases and V 6 bases, and 13 bases lay outside the gene matches. Germline V gene data show CDR1 as ENHRY and CDR2 as SYGVKD.

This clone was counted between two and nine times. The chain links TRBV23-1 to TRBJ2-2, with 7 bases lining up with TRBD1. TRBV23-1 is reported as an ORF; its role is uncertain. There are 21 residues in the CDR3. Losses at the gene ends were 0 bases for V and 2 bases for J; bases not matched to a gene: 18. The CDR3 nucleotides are TGCGCCAGCAGTCAATCGGCGAGGGGGCACCTTGATACTGAAAACACCGGGGAGCTGTTTTTT. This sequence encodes CASSQSARGHLDTENTGELFF.

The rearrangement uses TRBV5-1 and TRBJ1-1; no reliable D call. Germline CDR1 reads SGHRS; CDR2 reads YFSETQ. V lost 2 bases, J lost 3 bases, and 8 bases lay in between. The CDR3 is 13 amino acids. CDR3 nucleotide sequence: TGCGCCAGCAGCTTTAGGCACGACACTGAAGCTTTCTTT. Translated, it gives CASSFRHDTEAFF.

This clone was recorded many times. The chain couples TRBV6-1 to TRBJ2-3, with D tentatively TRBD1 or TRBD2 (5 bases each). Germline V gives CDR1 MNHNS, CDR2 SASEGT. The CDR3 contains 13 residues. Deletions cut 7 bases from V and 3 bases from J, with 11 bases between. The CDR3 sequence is CASTWDGTDTQYF. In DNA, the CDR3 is TGTGCCAGCACCTGGGACGGGACAGATACGCAGTATTTT.

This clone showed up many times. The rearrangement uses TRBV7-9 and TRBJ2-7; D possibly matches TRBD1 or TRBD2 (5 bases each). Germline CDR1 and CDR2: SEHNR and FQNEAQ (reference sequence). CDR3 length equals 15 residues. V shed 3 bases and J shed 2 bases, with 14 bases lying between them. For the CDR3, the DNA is TGTGCCAGCAGCTTGTTAGGGGAGACCGCCTACGAGCAGTACTTC. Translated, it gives CASSLLGETAYEQYF.

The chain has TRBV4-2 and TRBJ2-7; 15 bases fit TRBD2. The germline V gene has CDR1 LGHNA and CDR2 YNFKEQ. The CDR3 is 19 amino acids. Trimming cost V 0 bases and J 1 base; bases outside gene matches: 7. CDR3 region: CASSQDGTSGGSWSYEQYF. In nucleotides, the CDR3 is TGTGCCAGCAGCCAAGATGGGACTAGCGGGGGGTCTTGGTCCTACGAGCAGTACTTC.

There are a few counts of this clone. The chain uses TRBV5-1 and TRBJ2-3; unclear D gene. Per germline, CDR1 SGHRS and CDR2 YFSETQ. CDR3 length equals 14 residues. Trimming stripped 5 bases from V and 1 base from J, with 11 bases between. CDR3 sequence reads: CASRVVSGTDTQYF. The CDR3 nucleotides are TGCGCCAGCAGGGTTGTTTCTGGCACAGATACGCAGTATTTT.

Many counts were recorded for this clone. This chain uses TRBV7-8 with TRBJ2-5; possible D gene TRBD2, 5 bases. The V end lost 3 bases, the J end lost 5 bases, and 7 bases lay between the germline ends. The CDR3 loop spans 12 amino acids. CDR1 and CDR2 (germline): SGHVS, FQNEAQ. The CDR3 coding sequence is TGTGCCAGCAGCTTTTTAGCGGAGACCCAGTACTTC. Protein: CASSFLAETQYF.

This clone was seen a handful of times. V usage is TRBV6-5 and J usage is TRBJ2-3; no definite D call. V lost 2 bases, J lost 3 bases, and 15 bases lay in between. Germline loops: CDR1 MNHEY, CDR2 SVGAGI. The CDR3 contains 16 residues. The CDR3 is CASSYEQAYGTDTQYF. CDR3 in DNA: TGTGCCAGCAGTTACGAGCAGGCTTACGGGACAGATACGCAGTATTTT.

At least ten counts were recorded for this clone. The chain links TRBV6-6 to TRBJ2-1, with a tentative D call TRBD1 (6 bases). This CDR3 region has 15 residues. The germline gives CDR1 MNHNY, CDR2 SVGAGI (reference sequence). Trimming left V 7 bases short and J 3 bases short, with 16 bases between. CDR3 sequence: CASIRLSGVYNEQFF. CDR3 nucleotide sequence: TGTGCCAGCATTCGTCTCTCAGGGGTCTACAATGAGCAGTTCTTC.

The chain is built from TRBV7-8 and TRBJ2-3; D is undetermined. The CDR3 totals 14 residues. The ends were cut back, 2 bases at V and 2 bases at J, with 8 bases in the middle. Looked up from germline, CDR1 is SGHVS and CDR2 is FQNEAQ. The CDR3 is CASSLYRSTDTQYF. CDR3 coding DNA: TGTGCCAGCAGCTTATATCGTTCCACAGATACGCAGTATTTT.

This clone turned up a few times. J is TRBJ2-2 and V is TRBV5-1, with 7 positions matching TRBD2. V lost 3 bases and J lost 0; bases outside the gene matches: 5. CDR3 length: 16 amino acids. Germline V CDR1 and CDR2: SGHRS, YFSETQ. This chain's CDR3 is CASSSGGGTNTGELFF. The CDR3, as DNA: TGCGCCAGCAGCTCTGGCGGGGGAACGAACACCGGGGAGCTGTTTTTT.

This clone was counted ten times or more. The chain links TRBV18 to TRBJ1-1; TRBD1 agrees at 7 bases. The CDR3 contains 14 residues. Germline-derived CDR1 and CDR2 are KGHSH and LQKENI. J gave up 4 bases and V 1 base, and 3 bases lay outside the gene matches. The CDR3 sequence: CASSPRRDSTEAFF. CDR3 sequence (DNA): TGTGCCAGCTCACCACGCCGGGACAGCACTGAAGCTTTCTTT. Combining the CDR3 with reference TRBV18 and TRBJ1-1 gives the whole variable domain NAGVMQNPRHLVRRRGQEARLRCSPMKGHSHVYWYRQLPEEGLKFMVYLQKENIIDESGMPKERFSAEFPKEGPSILRIQQVVRGDSAAYFCASSPRRDSTEAFFGQGTRLTVV.

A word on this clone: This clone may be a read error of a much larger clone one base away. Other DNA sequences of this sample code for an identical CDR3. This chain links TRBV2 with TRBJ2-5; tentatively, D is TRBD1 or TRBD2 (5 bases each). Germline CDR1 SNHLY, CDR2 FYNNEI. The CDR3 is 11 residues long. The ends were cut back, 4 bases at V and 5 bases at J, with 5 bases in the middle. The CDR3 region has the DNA TGTGCCAGCAGTGGGGGGGAGACCCAGTACTTC. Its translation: CASSGGETQYF.

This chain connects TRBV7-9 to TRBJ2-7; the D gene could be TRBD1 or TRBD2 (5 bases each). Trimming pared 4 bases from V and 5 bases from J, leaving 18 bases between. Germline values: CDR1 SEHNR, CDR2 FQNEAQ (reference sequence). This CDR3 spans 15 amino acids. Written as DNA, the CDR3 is TGTGCCAGCAGCTATAGCGTAGGGGCCGCTGACGAGCAGTACTTC. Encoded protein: CASSYSVGAADEQYF.

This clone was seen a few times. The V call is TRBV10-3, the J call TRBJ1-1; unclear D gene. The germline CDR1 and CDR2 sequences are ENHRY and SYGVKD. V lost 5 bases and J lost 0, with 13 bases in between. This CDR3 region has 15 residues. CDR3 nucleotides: TGTGCCATCAGTAAAGACACAACGCTGAACACTGAAGCTTTCTTT. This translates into CAISKDTTLNTEAFF.

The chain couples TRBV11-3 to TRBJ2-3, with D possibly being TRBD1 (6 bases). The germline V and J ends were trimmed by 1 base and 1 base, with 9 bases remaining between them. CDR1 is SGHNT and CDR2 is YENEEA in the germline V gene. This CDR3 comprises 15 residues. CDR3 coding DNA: TGTGCCAGCAGCTTAGGAGGGGGACGCACAGATACGCAGTATTTT. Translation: CASSLGGGRTDTQYF. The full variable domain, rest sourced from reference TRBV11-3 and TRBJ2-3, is EAGVVQSPRYKIIEKKQPVAFWCNPISGHNTLYWYLQNLGQGPELLIRYENEEAVDDSQLPKDRFSAERLKGVDSTLKIQPAELGDSAVYLCASSLGGGRTDTQYFGPGTRLTVL.

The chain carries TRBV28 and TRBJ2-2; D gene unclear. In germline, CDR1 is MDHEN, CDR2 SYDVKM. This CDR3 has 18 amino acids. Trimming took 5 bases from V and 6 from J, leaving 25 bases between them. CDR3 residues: CASSPSWGANGISGELFF. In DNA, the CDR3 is TGTGCCAGCAGTCCATCTTGGGGTGCAAATGGGATATCCGGGGAGCTGTTTTTT.